This TCR beta chain was identified during a study of TIL therapy for anti-PD-1-resistant metastatic lung cancer. This sample's time point: pre-treatment sample, taken before nivolumab and TIL therapy. Pleural nodules or supraclavicular lymph nodes made up most of the excised metastases sampled. In its sample, this clone was seen a few times. This was the immunoSEQ v3 assay. Clones were sequenced by immunoSEQ multiplex PCR, and TCRdb holds only the in-frame ones, with some missing. The sample shows roughly 50,000 clones, 65% to 80% of them seen only once. CDR1 is MNHNY and CDR2 is SVGAGI in the germline V gene (reference sequence). The CDR3 is made up of 16 amino acids. V lost 6 bases and J lost 7; bases outside the gene matches: 10.

The source material was tumor tissue, sampled at baseline. The receptor comes from a person between 30 and 79 years old with non-small cell lung cancer. The rearrangement links TRBV6-6 to TRBJ1-5; 12 bases fit TRBD1. CDR3 sequence reads: CASRDPGTGGGQPQHF. The CDR3 nucleotides are TGTGCCAGCAGGGACCCCGGGACAGGGGGCGGACAGCCCCAGCATTTT.